Below, one T cell receptor (beta chain) is given with its context. Its antigen is not known. The treatment is: approximately 10-day PBMC culture with coronavirus spike peptide pools or control peptides (ViraFEST assay). With the Oncomine TCR Beta short-read assay, DNA from cultured CD4+ T cells was sequenced. TCRdb reprocessed the PCR reads via MiXCR and lists one record per CDR3 protein. The sample lists some 17,000 distinct CDR3 sequences; around 75% were seen once. These data originate in a study of vaccination and CD4 T cells after COVID-19. About the study: Either a CEFX pool, an HIV-1 Nef pool, or no peptide was added to control cultures.

Study results and caveats: With convalescent patients, a median about 90% of reactive clones emerged solely after vaccination.

The germline gives CDR1 SGHAT, CDR2 FQNNGV. V lost 1 base, J lost 0 bases, and 8 bases lay in between. The CDR3 extends over 15 amino acids. The V call is TRBV11-2, the J call TRBJ2-3; a possible D gene is TRBD1 (6 bases). The receptor was derived from a human donor who had recovered from COVID-19. The sequencing sample was made of CD4+ T cells from blood, cultured in vitro. The CDR3 here is CASSLGDTSTDTQYF. DNA for the CDR3: TGTGCCAGCAGCTTAGGGGACACTAGCACAGATACGCAGTATTTT.